A single TCR beta chain is shown here with its context. The antigen it binds to is not known. No quality values exist for individual bases; no much larger clone is one base distant. PBMCs were isolated by Ficoll-Paque density gradient centrifugation. The data stem from a study of T-cell memory formation after mild COVID-19 (dated by TCRdb to about 2021). Concerning the study at large: TCR sequence clusters from the two donors were largely donor specific. In a couple of donors, T-cell clones that expanded and contracted after mild COVID-19 were followed by sequencing TCRalpha and TCRbeta repertoires longitudinally. The cohort was made up of two young adult volunteers, one female and one male, who were previously healthy.

Paper-wide results and their limitations: From day 15 to 85, contracting clones showed balanced CD4/CD8 phenotypes, whereas a second wave of clones that expanded from day 15 to 37 leaned towards CD4+. Some responding clones were found in pre-infection memory, which suggests that pre-existing cross-reactive memory T cells took part in the SARS-CoV-2 response. Contracting CD4+ clones turned up mainly in the CM and EM memory subsets, whereas EMRA was where CD8+ clones were enriched. Whether the second-wave clones peaking on day 37 were SARS-CoV-2 specific was not confirmed. The study included only a couple of mild cases, and larger cohorts that include severe cases with pre-infection samples were judged to be necessary.

The instrument was an Illumina NovaSeq 6000. TCRalpha and TCRbeta cDNA libraries were constructed by 5'RACE with constant-segment primers, with sample barcodes and unique molecular identifiers being introduced. RNA was extracted from every sample with Trizol reagent. Amplification of the libraries took two PCR steps, and the second step added a second sample barcode plus Illumina TruSeq adapters. Sequencing of libraries was performed on an Illumina NovaSeq with 2 x 150 bp paired-end reads. The paper's processing steps were these. Reads were demultiplexed and collapsed into UMI-guided consensus sequences with migec v1.2.7. With mixcr v2.1.11, UMI consensuses were aligned to TRA and TRB V and J templates and assembled into clonotypes. Clonotypes were classified as expanded or contracted when called significant by both edgeR and NoisET, with noise models trained on biological replicates. edgeR calls used a false discovery rate-adjusted p below 0.01 and a log2 fold-change threshold of 1. As an exploratory analysis of dynamics, max-normalized trajectories of the 1000 most abundant clonotypes were examined by PCA with hierarchical clustering. Separately sequenced CD4+ and CD8+ repertoires were used to assign a CD4 or CD8 phenotype to each responding clone. TCRdb trimmed public reads at Q25 via fastp, called clones via MiXCR and kept in-frame beta chains. Rows with one shared CDR3 protein collapse into an entry with the most common genes and DNA. The V and J calls reflect TCRdb's pipeline rather than the authors' work. This sample lists hundreds of thousands of distinct CDR3 sequences; 20% were detected once. The ten top clones hold roughly an eighth of the sample.

Sequencing was performed on PBMCs or a T cell subset sorted from them (not recorded which). The sequence came from an adult woman who had mild COVID-19 (a few samples of this study predate the infection). The sample titles of this study are shuffled in the database, so cell type and time point are left out; the donor was told from shared clones.

The DNA reads as follows: TGCAGCGCTGACAGGGACCTGAGTGATACGCAGTATTTT. It translates as CSADRDLSDTQYF. This chain joins TRBV29-1 to TRBJ2-3; 7 bases in the middle match TRBD1. V trim: 7 bases; J trim: 6 bases; unmatched bases: 10. CDR1 is given as SQVTM and CDR2 as ANQGSEA, both from the germline V gene. The CDR3 starts with the cysteine, ends with the phenylalanine, and has 13 residues. Left in the record is the CDR3 DNA by itself, 39 bases read in frame from the first base.